This T cell receptor (beta chain) is from a study of blood T cell repertoires in COVID-19. The CDR3 contains 14 residues. In germline, CDR1 is LGHDT, CDR2 YNNKEL (reference sequence). The V gene lost 4 bases and the J gene lost 6 bases, with 12 bases spanning the gap. Self-reported history from a screening survey and questionnaire set each donor's cohort. Participants in the exposed group had met a COVID-19 case in the 2 weeks before joining the study. As handled by the study authors: Using reference gene primer amplification, nucleated cell counts were estimated. This table comes from immunoSEQ multiplex PCR, and its TCRdb copy is limited to in-frame clones, with some not included. V and J calls and clone size are copied from that table; D and trimming were computed from the DNA. The sample holds 200,000 to 250,000 clones; around 91% are singletons and the top ten take more than 12%.

The sample was PBMCs or T cells enriched from blood (not recorded which). This clonotype was obtained from a man aged 25-45 years who had been exposed to COVID-19. The rearrangement joins TRBV3-1 (or the pseudogene TRBV3-2) to TRBJ2-2; D possibly corresponds to TRBD2 (6 bases). CDR3 bases: TGTGCCAGCAGCCTCAGAACTAGCTCCGGGGAGCTGTTTTTT. This sequence encodes CASSLRTSSGELFF.